These 2 T cell receptor beta chains originate from one sample sequenced in a study of blood T cell repertoires in COVID-19. The assay was immunoSEQ multiplex PCR, and TCRdb's table has in-frame clones only and misses some. The sample yields about 190,000 clones, around nine tenths seen once. What was sequenced was peripheral blood. These receptors originate from a man aged 18 to 29 with active or convalescent COVID-19.

This chain uses TRBV5-1 with TRBJ1-1; the match to TRBD1 covers 11 bases. Trimming cost V 4 bases and J 5 bases; bases outside gene matches: 10. CDR1 and CDR2 from the germline V gene are SGHRS and YFSETQ. This CDR3 region has 16 residues. The CDR3 sequence: CASSVDRGLFGTEAFF. CDR3 bases: TGCGCCAGCAGCGTGGACAGGGGGCTATTTGGAACTGAAGCTTTCTTT. The full variable domain, completed using reference TRBV5-1 and TRBJ1-1, is KAGVTQTPRYLIKTRGQQVTLSCSPISGHRSVSWYQQTPGQGLQFLFEYFSETQRNKGNFPGRFSGRQFSNSRSEMNVSTLELGDSALYLCASSVDRGLFGTEAFFGQGTRLTVV.

The V gene is TRBV18, the J gene TRBJ1-2; 11 bases line up with TRBD1. The CDR3 has 15 amino acids. Looked up from germline, CDR1 is KGHSH and CDR2 is LQKENI. V shed 1 base, J shed 3 bases, and the junction held 1 base outside the gene matches. The CDR3 nucleotides read TGTGCCAGCTCACCACTGGGACAGGGGGACTATGGCTACACCTTC. The encoded protein is CASSPLGQGDYGYTF.